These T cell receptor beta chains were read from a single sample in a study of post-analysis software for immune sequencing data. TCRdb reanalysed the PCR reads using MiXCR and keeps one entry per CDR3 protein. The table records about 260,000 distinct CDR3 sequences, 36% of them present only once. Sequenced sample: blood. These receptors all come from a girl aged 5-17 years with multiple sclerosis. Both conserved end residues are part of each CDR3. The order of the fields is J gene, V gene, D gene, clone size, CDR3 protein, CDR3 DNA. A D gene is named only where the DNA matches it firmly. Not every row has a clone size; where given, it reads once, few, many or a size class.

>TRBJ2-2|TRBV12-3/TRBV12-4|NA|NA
CASSFGGAGELFF
TGTGCCAGCAGTTTCGGGGGTGCCGGGGAGCTGTTTTTT
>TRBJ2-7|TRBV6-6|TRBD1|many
CASSVGQGPSEQYF
TGTGCCAGCAGTGTGGGACAGGGCCCATCCGAGCAGTACTTC
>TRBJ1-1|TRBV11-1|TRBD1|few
CASSFDPGQGKSEAFF
TGTGCCAGCAGCTTTGATCCGGGACAGGGGAAGTCTGAAGCTTTCTTT
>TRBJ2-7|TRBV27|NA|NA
CASSLIGQHYEQYF
TGTGCCAGCAGTTTAATTGGACAGCACTACGAGCAGTACTTC
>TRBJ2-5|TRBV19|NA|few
CASSEHKQETQYF
TGTGCCAGTAGTGAGCATAAGCAAGAGACCCAGTACTTC
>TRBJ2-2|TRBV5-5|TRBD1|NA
CASSSTGVPSTGELFF
TGTGCCAGCAGCTCGACAGGGGTTCCGAGCACCGGGGAGCTGTTTTTT
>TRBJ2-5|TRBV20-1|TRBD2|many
CSARDSSGRPGGETQYF
TGCAGTGCTAGAGACTCTAGCGGGAGGCCTGGGGGGGAGACCCAGTACTTC
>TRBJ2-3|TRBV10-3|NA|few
CAISASGEIRTDTQYF
TGTGCCATCAGCGCAAGTGGGGAGATTCGCACAGATACGCAGTATTTT
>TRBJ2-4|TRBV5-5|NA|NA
CASSRAGTATYVGRNIQYF
TGTGCCAGCAGCCGAGCGGGGACAGCGACCTATGTTGGTAGGAACATTCAGTACTTC
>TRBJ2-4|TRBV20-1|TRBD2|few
CSARLAGGREQYF
TGCAGTGCTAGACTAGCGGGAGGACGGGAGCAGTACTTC
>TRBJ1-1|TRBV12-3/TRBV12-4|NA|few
CASRSRTNTEAFF
TGTGCCAGCAGATCACGTACGAACACTGAAGCTTTCTTT
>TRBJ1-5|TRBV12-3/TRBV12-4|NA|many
CASSPGVYQPQHF
TGTGCCAGCAGTCCAGGGGTCTATCAGCCCCAGCATTTT
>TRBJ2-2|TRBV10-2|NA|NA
CASSDAGRELFF
TGCGCCAGCAGTGATGCGGGCAGAGAGCTGTTTTTT
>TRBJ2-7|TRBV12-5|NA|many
CASGLAPPASYEQYF
TGTGCTAGTGGTTTGGCACCACCGGCCTCCTACGAGCAGTACTTC
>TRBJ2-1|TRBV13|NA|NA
CASSFYLSSYNEQFF
TGTGCCAGCAGCTTCTATTTAAGCTCCTACAATGAGCAGTTCTTC
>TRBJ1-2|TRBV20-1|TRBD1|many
CSALGTGGKGYTF
TGCAGTGCCCTTGGGACAGGGGGAAAAGGCTACACCTTC
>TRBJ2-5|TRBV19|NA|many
CASMKDSQETQYF
TGTGCCAGTATGAAGGACAGCCAAGAGACCCAGTACTTC
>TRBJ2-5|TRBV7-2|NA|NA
CASSSSDYLPKETQYF
TGTGCCAGCAGCTCTTCGGACTACCTACCCAAAGAGACCCAGTACTTC
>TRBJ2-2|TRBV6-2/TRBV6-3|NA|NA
CASSPLRANTGELFF
TGTGCCAGCAGCCCACTAAGAGCGAACACCGGGGAGCTGTTTTTT
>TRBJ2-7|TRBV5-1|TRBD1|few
CASSPRPRDSSYEQYF
TGCGCCAGCAGCCCACGGCCTCGGGACAGCTCCTACGAGCAGTACTTC
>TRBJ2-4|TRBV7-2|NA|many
CASSLNIAKNIQYF
TGTGCCAGCAGCTTAAATATAGCCAAAAACATTCAGTACTTC
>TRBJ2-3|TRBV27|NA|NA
CASSLNRSPDTQYF
TGTGCCAGCAGTTTGAACAGGTCCCCAGATACGCAGTATTTT
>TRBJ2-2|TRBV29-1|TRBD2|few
CSVKGLAGAAGELFF
TGCAGCGTGAAGGGACTAGCGGGAGCAGCCGGGGAGCTGTTTTTT
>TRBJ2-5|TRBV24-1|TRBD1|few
CATSDLGQGLETQYF
TGTGCCACCAGTGATCTTGGACAGGGACTAGAGACCCAGTACTTC
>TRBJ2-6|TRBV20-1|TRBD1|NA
CSATGQAGANVLTF
TGCAGTGCTACGGGACAGGCTGGGGCCAACGTCCTGACTTTC
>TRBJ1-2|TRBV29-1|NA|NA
CSVERGAQYGYTF
TGCAGCGTTGAGAGGGGCGCGCAATATGGCTACACCTTC
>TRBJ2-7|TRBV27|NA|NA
CAAGMSSYEQYF
TGTGCCGCTGGGATGAGCTCCTACGAGCAGTACTTC
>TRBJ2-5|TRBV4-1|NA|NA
CASSLPGNQETQYF
TGCGCCAGCAGCCTACCGGGAAACCAAGAGACCCAGTACTTC
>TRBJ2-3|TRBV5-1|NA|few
CASSLEPPVTQYF
TGCGCCAGCAGCTTGGAACCACCCGTTACGCAGTATTTT
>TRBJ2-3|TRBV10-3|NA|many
CAISDPGSTDTQYF
TGTGCCATCAGTGATCCGGGCAGCACAGATACGCAGTATTTT
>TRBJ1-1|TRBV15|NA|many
CATSREIGNTEAFF
TGTGCCACCAGCAGAGAAATTGGGAACACTGAAGCTTTCTTT
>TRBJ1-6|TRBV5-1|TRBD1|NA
CARSSGQANSPLHF
TGCGCCCGCAGCTCCGGACAGGCCAATTCACCCCTCCACTTT
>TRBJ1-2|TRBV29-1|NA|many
CSVRDARQGGYTF
TGCAGCGTTCGAGACGCCCGTCAGGGAGGCTACACCTTC
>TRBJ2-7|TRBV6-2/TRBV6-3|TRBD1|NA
CASSLDETGVDEQYF
TGTGCCAGCAGTCTCGATGAGACAGGGGTGGACGAGCAGTACTTC
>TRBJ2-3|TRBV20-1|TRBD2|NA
CSAFQREGNTDTQYF
TGCAGTGCTTTTCAGCGGGAGGGGAACACAGATACGCAGTATTTT
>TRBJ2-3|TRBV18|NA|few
CASSLARAGRDTQYF
TGTGCCAGCTCATTGGCACGCGCCGGGAGAGATACGCAGTATTTT
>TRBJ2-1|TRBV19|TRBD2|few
CASSISLAGAQFF
TGTGCCAGTAGTATATCCCTAGCGGGGGCTCAGTTCTTC
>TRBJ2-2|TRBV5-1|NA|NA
CASSFVQGNTGELFF
TGCGCCAGCAGCTTTGTTCAGGGTAACACCGGGGAGCTGTTTTTT
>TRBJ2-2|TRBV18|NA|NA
CASSPPFSGVNTGELFF
TGTGCCAGCTCACCACCGTTTTCAGGGGTAAACACCGGGGAGCTGTTTTTT
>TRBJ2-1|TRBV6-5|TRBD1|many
CASSRGTGRNLYNEQFF
TGTGCCAGCAGCCGCGGGACAGGGAGAAATCTCTACAATGAGCAGTTCTTC
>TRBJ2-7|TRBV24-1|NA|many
CATSDLPRDNSSYEQYF
TGTGCCACCAGTGATTTGCCCAGGGACAATAGCTCCTACGAGCAGTACTTC
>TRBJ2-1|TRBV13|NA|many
CASSTQRSSYNEQFF
TGTGCCAGCAGCACCCAACGGAGCTCCTACAATGAGCAGTTCTTC
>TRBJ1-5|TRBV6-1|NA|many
CASTKVGSNQPQHF
TGTGCCAGCACTAAGGTCGGGAGCAATCAGCCCCAGCATTTT
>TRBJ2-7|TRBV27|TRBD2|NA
CASSLWGGTYEQYF
TGTGCCAGCAGTTTATGGGGGGGAACCTACGAGCAGTACTTC